The clone carrying this T cell receptor (beta chain) was seen only once. Authors' processing steps: Nucleated cell counts were estimated from reference gene primer amplification. TCRdb's table, derived via immunoSEQ multiplex PCR, lists solely in-frame clones and lacks some. The V and J calls and clone size are taken from that table; D and trimming were inferred from the DNA. In the table there are about 41,000 clones, roughly three quarters of which are singletons. CDR1 and CDR2 from the germline V gene are LNHNV and YYDKDF (reference sequence). Losses at the gene ends were 6 bases for V and 2 bases for J; bases not matched to a gene: 4. The CDR3 covers 15 residues. The data originate from a study of blood T cell repertoires in COVID-19. As for the study in general: Specimens from acute and convalescent COVID-19 originated in the United States, Italy and Spain.

V usage is TRBV15 and J usage is TRBJ2-3, with 11 bases that match TRBD2. The sequenced sample was peripheral blood. The clonotype was recovered from a man aged 80 or over with acute or convalescent COVID-19. CDR3 region: CATSPGLAATDTQYF. The CDR3 DNA is TGTGCCACCAGTCCGGGACTAGCGGCCACAGATACGCAGTATTTT.